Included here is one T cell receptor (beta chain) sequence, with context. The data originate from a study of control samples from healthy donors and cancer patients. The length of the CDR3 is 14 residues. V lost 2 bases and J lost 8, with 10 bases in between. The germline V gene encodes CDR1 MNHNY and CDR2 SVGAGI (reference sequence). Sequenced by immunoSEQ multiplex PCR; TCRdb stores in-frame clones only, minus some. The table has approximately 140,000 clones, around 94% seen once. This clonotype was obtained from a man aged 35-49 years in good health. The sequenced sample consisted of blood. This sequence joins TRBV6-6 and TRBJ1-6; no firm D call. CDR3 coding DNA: TGTGCCAGCAGTTACCTGGGGAGGCATTCACCCCTCCACTTT. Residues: CASSYLGRHSPLHF.